Below, one T cell receptor (beta chain) is given with its context. Its cognate antigen is unknown. Libraries were prepared by immunoSEQ multiplex PCR; TCRdb keeps only in-frame clonotypes and omits some of them. The table lists some 11,000 clones, 60% to 80% of them singletons. The sample originates from a study of chemoradiotherapy in HPV16-positive cancers. Study outcomes and limitations: HPV-specific T cells were functionally defined from only two HPV16-positive patients.

The CDR3 sequence is 17 residues long. Germline V gives CDR1 SGHNT, CDR2 YYREEE (reference sequence). V shed 0 bases and J 0 bases; nucleotides not matched to a gene: 5. The sequence was obtained from a human donor with HPV-associated anogenital cancer. V usage is TRBV5-4 and J usage is TRBJ2-5; TRBD2 agrees at 10 bases. The specimen was taken from a patient who underwent chemoradiotherapy. In DNA form, the CDR3 reads TGTGCCAGCAGCTTGGTCTCTACTAGCGGGAACCAAGAGACCCAGTACTTC. This translates into CASSLVSTSGNQETQYF. The entire variable domain, with the rest obtained from reference TRBV5-4 and TRBJ2-5, is as follows: ETGVTQSPTHLIKTRGQQVTLRCSSQSGHNTVSWYQQALGQGPQFIFQYYREEENGRGNFPPRFSGLQFPNYSSELNVNALELDDSALYLCASSLVSTSGNQETQYFGPGTRLLVL.